The 23 T cell receptor beta chains reported below all come from one sample, sequenced in a study of T cells after yellow fever vaccination. TCRdb re-derived calls from the 5' RACE reads in MiXCR, one entry per CDR3 protein. The sample shows approximately 300,000 distinct CDR3 sequences, 8% to 10% of them seen only once. Sequencing was performed on PBMCs, taken on the day of the first yellow fever vaccination. The receptors stem from a man between 18 and 35 years old who received the YFV17D yellow fever vaccine.

In its sample, this clonotype was seen a few times. The V and J genes are TRBV15 and TRBJ1-1; unclear D gene. With 4 bases removed from V and 1 base from J, the gap between germline ends came to 7 bases. The CDR3 length is 13 residues. Looked up from germline, CDR1 is LNHNV and CDR2 is YYDKDF (reference sequence). The CDR3 region is CATSTSRNTEAFF. The CDR3 bases are TGTGCCACCAGCACCTCACGGAACACTGAAGCTTTCTTT.

This clonotype was detected a few times. The chain couples TRBV5-1 to TRBJ2-1; possibly TRBD2 for D (5 bases). V was shortened by 4 bases and J by 0 bases, with 14 bases between the two germline ends. Germline V lookup: CDR1 SGHRS, CDR2 YFSETQ. CDR3 size: 16 residues. The CDR3 is CASSLGPGSSYNEQFF. The CDR3 region has the DNA TGCGCCAGCAGCCTCGGCCCGGGGAGCTCCTACAATGAGCAGTTCTTC.

This clonotype turned up a few times. V gene TRBV6-2 or TRBV6-3 combines with J gene TRBJ2-2, with a tentative D call TRBD2 (5 bases). V lost 8 bases and J 2 bases, leaving 6 bases between the germline ends. CDR1 is MNHEY and CDR2 is SVGEGT in the germline V gene. The CDR3 has 12 residues. The DNA of the CDR3 is TGTGCCAGCGAGGGAAACACCGGGGAGCTGTTTTTT. Amino acid sequence: CASEGNTGELFF.

CDR3 DNA: TGTGCCAGACGGGCAGGGTGGTCTGGGGAGCTGTTTTTT. Translation: CARRAGWSGELFF. This rearrangement joins TRBV19 to TRBJ2-2, with D possibly being TRBD1 (5 bases). The CDR3 is 13 amino acids. Between the trimmed V and J ends, which lost 9 bases and 8 bases, there was a span of 16 bases. Germline V gene data show CDR1 as LNHDA and CDR2 as SQIVND (reference sequence).

This clonotype was observed at least ten times. This sequence joins TRBV18 and TRBJ2-7; TRBD1 aligns across 7 bases. J lost 3 bases, V lost 3 bases, and 2 bases had no gene match. Germline lookup yields CDR1 KGHSH and CDR2 LQKENI. The CDR3 runs 13 residues. The CDR3 loop reads CASSPGTDYEQYF. The DNA for the CDR3 is TGTGCCAGCTCACCCGGGACAGACTACGAGCAGTACTTC.

This clonotype was seen more than once but under ten times. This chain links TRBV6-2 or TRBV6-3 with TRBJ2-5, with D unresolved. The germline V gene encodes CDR1 MNHEY and CDR2 SVGEGT. The CDR3 is 12 amino acids. Between the trimmed V and J ends, which lost 5 bases and 5 bases, there was a span of 9 bases. CDR3 in DNA: TGTGCCAGCAGTCTGGGAATGGAGACCCAGTACTTC. This sequence encodes CASSLGMETQYF.

The CDR3 DNA follows: TGTGCCAGCAGCCCCGGGCTCCTCTCCAGCTCCTACAATGAGCAGTTCTTC. Amino acids: CASSPGLLSSSYNEQFF. The rearrangement joins TRBV5-6 to TRBJ2-1, with D unclear. V gave up 4 bases and J gave up 0 bases, with 17 bases separating them. The CDR3 consists of 17 residues. Germline CDR1 reads SGHDT; CDR2 reads YYEEEE.

In this sample, this clonotype turned up many times. The V and J genes are TRBV4-2 and TRBJ2-2, with a tentative D call TRBD1 (5 bases). The CDR3 sequence is 17 residues long. Germline assignment: CDR1 LGHNA and CDR2 YNFKEQ. The V gene lost 0 bases and the J gene lost 6 bases, with 17 bases spanning the gap. The CDR3 nucleotides are TGTGCCAGCAGCCAAGATGAAACAGGAATATTACCCGGGGAGCTGTTTTTT. It yields the protein CASSQDETGILPGELFF.

The table lists this clonotype with a few counts. This chain links TRBV11-2 with TRBJ2-7; 11 bases are a match to TRBD2. The CDR3 has 18 amino acids. V lost 3 bases and J lost 7; bases outside the gene matches: 17. Germline values: CDR1 SGHAT, CDR2 FQNNGV. This chain's CDR3 is CASSFFTPSGGRLGEQYF. CDR3 bases: TGTGCCAGCAGCTTTTTCACACCTAGCGGGGGGCGACTTGGGGAGCAGTACTTC.

This clonotype was seen many times. This rearrangement joins TRBV27 to TRBJ1-2; TRBD1 matches 7 bases. J gave up 2 bases and V 6 bases, and 0 bases lay outside the gene matches. The CDR3 extends over 12 amino acids. Germline CDR1 MNHEY, CDR2 SMNVEV (reference sequence). The CDR3 DNA reads as TGTGCCAGCAGGGACAGGAACTATGGCTACACCTTC. Its protein product is CASRDRNYGYTF.

This clonotype was found many times. V and J are TRBV25-1 and TRBJ2-1; D remains ambiguous. V was cut by 0 bases and J by 6 bases, with 9 bases left in between. The germline gives CDR1 MGHDK, CDR2 SYGVNS. This CDR3 has 14 residues. The chain's CDR3 is CASSEYLVSNEQFF. Here the CDR3 DNA reads TGTGCCAGCAGTGAATATCTAGTGAGCAATGAGCAGTTCTTC.

The sample holds a few counts of this clonotype. The chain employs TRBV12-3 or TRBV12-4 and TRBJ1-3; the D is unclear. V dropped 6 bases and J dropped 0 bases, with 21 bases sitting between them. This CDR3 region has 18 residues. The CDR3 nucleotides read TGTGCCAGCAGGGAAGGCGCAGGTCTGAGAGTCTCTGGAAACACCATATATTTT. Its protein is CASREGAGLRVSGNTIYF.

This clonotype occurred a few times. The chain recombines TRBV4-2 with TRBJ2-3, with 11 positions matching TRBD2. The CDR3 covers 15 residues. V lost 3 bases, J lost 4 bases, and 3 bases stayed unmatched. Germline V gene data show CDR1 as LGHNA and CDR2 as YNFKEQ. CDR3 coding DNA: TGTGCCAGCAGCCAGAGTAGCGGGGGGGCAGATACGCAGTATTTT. This encodes CASSQSSGGADTQYF.

Comment on this clonotype: The junction and the germline gene differ at one end; a read error may be behind it. The rearrangement links TRBV6-6 to TRBJ2-1; D uncertain. Germline V gene sequence: CDR1 MNHNY, CDR2 SVGAGI (reference sequence). The CDR3 is 12 residues long. The CDR3 sequence: CASSNSYNEQFF. CDR3 coding DNA: TGTGCCAGCAGTAACTCCTACAATGAGCAGTTCTTC.

A few counts support this clonotype. The rearrangement uses TRBV20-1 and TRBJ1-5; D gene unclear. V gave up 1 base and J gave up 8 bases, with 9 bases separating them. This CDR3 spans 12 amino acids. Germline V gives CDR1 DFQATT, CDR2 SNEGSKA (reference sequence). The CDR3 nucleotides read TGCAGTGCTAGAGTCAGTGTAGAGCCCCAGCATTTT. Encoded protein: CSARVSVEPQHF.

The chain has TRBV4-1 and TRBJ1-5, with TRBD1 identical over 8 bases. Losses at the gene ends were 1 base for V and 3 bases for J; bases not matched to a gene: 5. Germline V gene data show CDR1 as MGHRA and CDR2 as YSYEKL. The CDR3 has 16 residues. DNA for the CDR3: TGCGCCAGCAGCCAAGCGGGGGACAGGTCCAATCAGCCCCAGCATTTT. It yields the protein CASSQAGDRSNQPQHF.

The CDR3 nucleotides read TGCGCCAGCAGCTTGGGGGGGACTAGCGGGGCGACCACAGATACGCAGTATTTT. It encodes CASSLGGTSGATTDTQYF. The chain links TRBV5-1 to TRBJ2-3, with TRBD2 matching over 13 bases. This CDR3 comprises 18 residues. The germline V gene encodes CDR1 SGHRS and CDR2 YFSETQ. The trim removed 0 bases at V and 2 bases at J, leaving 6 bases unmatched.

This clonotype was seen at least ten times. The chain combines TRBV7-6 with TRBJ1-1; no clear D gene. Germline assignment: CDR1 SGHVS and CDR2 FNYEAQ. This CDR3 has 14 residues. Between the trimmed V and J ends, which lost 1 base and 4 bases, there was a span of 10 bases. The chain's CDR3 is CASSLGGRGTEAFF. Here the CDR3 DNA reads TGTGCCAGCAGCTTAGGGGGTCGGGGCACTGAAGCTTTCTTT.

This clonotype has only a few counts. J is TRBJ2-1 and V is TRBV9; D not certain. Germline CDR1 reads SGDLS; CDR2 reads YYNGEE. The CDR3 length is 13 residues. V gave up 0 bases and J gave up 5 bases, with 6 bases separating them. For the CDR3, the DNA is TGTGCCAGCAGCGTAGGGCTGCACAATGAGCAGTTCTTC. As protein: CASSVGLHNEQFF.

This clonotype appeared a few times. The chain has TRBV20-1 and TRBJ2-3, with D unresolved. Germline V gene sequence: CDR1 DFQATT, CDR2 SNEGSKA (reference sequence). The CDR3 loop spans 15 amino acids. The V end was cut by 0 bases, the J end by 1 base, with 11 bases between. For the CDR3, the DNA is TGCAGTGCTAGAGATCCCCAGCGAGGCACAGATACGCAGTATTTT. This codes for CSARDPQRGTDTQYF.

The sample holds many counts of this clonotype. The V call is TRBV20-1, the J call TRBJ1-3, with TRBD1 as a possible D gene (6 bases). This CDR3 comprises 12 residues. V was clipped by 6 bases and J by 4 bases, with 10 bases between them. The germline gives CDR1 DFQATT, CDR2 SNEGSKA (reference sequence). In DNA, the CDR3 is TGCAGTGCAACAGGACAGGGAAACACCATATATTTT. This sequence encodes CSATGQGNTIYF.

This clonotype was picked up many times. J is TRBJ2-2 and V is TRBV12-3 or TRBV12-4, with D maybe TRBD1 (6 bases). The CDR3 is 15 amino acids. V dropped 1 base and J dropped 7 bases, with 13 bases sitting between them. The CDR3 nucleotides are TGTGCCAGCAGTTTAGGGCGGCAGGGGAGCGGGGAGCTGTTTTTT. Amino acid sequence: CASSLGRQGSGELFF.

The rearrangement links TRBV5-6 to TRBJ1-3; unclear D gene. Germline-derived CDR1 and CDR2 are SGHDT and YYEEEE. V was shortened by 4 bases and J by 4 bases, with 18 bases between the two germline ends. This CDR3 contains 16 residues. Written as DNA, the CDR3 is TGTGCCAGCAGCGTCCGGGTCCCACTGCAGGGAAACACCATATATTTT. Protein sequence: CASSVRVPLQGNTIYF.